The 17 T cell receptor beta chains below all came from one sample that was sequenced in a study of blood T cell repertoires in COVID-19 (dated by TCRdb to the early 2020s). The library was produced with the immunoSEQ multiplex PCR assay. What TCRdb holds here is the immuneACCESS table cut down to in-frame rearrangements. Part of the clones is not present; checked against another copy, under half of the missing clones reflect an unresolved V gene, and the others are unexplained. In this sample the table shows some 200,000 clones, roughly 87% of which occur a single time. The leading ten clones occupy 10% of the sample. Sample: PBMCs or T cells enriched from blood (not recorded which). These receptors were collected from a man younger than 35 with acute COVID-19.

This clone was recorded once. The rearrangement joins TRBV14 to TRBJ1-2, with D possibly being TRBD1 (6 bases). Germline CDR1 SGHDN, CDR2 FVKESK. This CDR3 is built from 14 residues. V dropped 4 bases and J dropped 1 base, with 10 bases sitting between them. CDR3 loop: CASSLQGNNYGYTF. CDR3 nucleotide sequence: TGTGCCAGCAGCCTTCAGGGGAATAACTATGGCTACACCTTC.

The chain uses TRBV4-1 and TRBJ1-2; TRBD1 is a possible D gene (6 bases). Germline lookup yields CDR1 MGHRA and CDR2 YSYEKL. The V end was cut by 1 base, the J end by 8 bases, with 11 bases between. The CDR3 extends over 13 amino acids. The CDR3 DNA follows: TGCGCCAGCAGCCAAGCGGCAGGGGACGGCTACACCTTC. This translates into CASSQAAGDGYTF.

The chain is built from TRBV25-1 and TRBJ2-5; a weak D match, TRBD1 (6 bases). Germline CDR1 MGHDK, CDR2 SYGVNS. The CDR3 extends over 14 amino acids. Trimming took 4 bases from V and 5 from J, leaving 14 bases between them. CDR3 loop: CASSGTAAIETQYF. The CDR3, as DNA: TGTGCCAGCAGTGGGACAGCTGCTATCGAGACCCAGTACTTC.

The chain has TRBV2 and TRBJ2-5, with a tentative D call TRBD1 (5 bases). This CDR3 region has 16 residues. The ends were cut back, 7 bases at V and 4 bases at J, with 22 bases in the middle. Germline V gives CDR1 SNHLY, CDR2 FYNNEI. CDR3 coding DNA: TGTGCCAGCACCCAGGACACTGAGGTATCGGGAGAGACCCAGTACTTC. It codes for CASTQDTEVSGETQYF.

This clone was detected only once. V and J are TRBV6-5 and TRBJ1-2; D not certain. V was clipped by 6 bases and J by 4 bases, with 9 bases between them. The CDR3 sequence is 12 residues long. CDR1 is MNHEY and CDR2 is SVGAGI in the germline V gene. The CDR3 here is CASSRGIYGYTF. The CDR3 DNA reads TGTGCCAGCAGCCGCGGCATCTATGGCTACACCTTC.

This clone is a singleton in its sample. The rearrangement links TRBV7-9 to TRBJ1-4, with 11 nucleotides matching TRBD1. Germline CDR1 SEHNR, CDR2 FQNEAQ (reference sequence). Trimming at V came to 4 bases and at J to 6 bases, leaving 4 bases not matched to a gene. The CDR3 consists of 15 residues. The CDR3 DNA reads TGTGCCAGCAGCTCGGGGACAGGGGGGGATGAAAAACTGTTTTTT. Protein: CASSSGTGGDEKLFF.

The chain uses TRBV19 and TRBJ2-1; 11 bases align to TRBD1. The J segment lost 10 bases and the V segment lost 1 base, leaving 9 bases of the junction unmatched. Germline V gene lookup returns CDR1 LNHDA and CDR2 SQIVND (reference sequence). The CDR3 loop spans 16 amino acids. The CDR3 is CASSIVGQGAWVEQFF. The CDR3 nucleotides read TGTGCCAGTAGTATAGTAGGACAGGGGGCTTGGGTGGAGCAGTTCTTC.

The genes are TRBV24-1 and TRBJ2-1; D possibly corresponds to TRBD2 (6 bases). V was clipped by 5 bases and J by 4 bases, with 17 bases between them. Per germline, CDR1 KGHDR and CDR2 SFDVKD. The CDR3 covers 16 residues. CDR3 coding DNA: TGTGCCACCAGTGCCGGCCGGGACTCTGGGTACAATGAGCAGTTCTTC. It encodes CATSAGRDSGYNEQFF.

V and J are TRBV28 and TRBJ1-1; TRBD1 agrees at 7 bases. Trimming removed 6 bases from V and 7 bases from J; junction bases left unmatched: 11. Germline-derived CDR1 and CDR2 are MDHEN and SYDVKM. The CDR3 length is 14 residues. The CDR3 DNA follows: TGTGCCAGCAGCCCGACAGGGTACCCCCTTGAAGCTTTCTTT. Protein product: CASSPTGYPLEAFF.

The genes are TRBV15 and TRBJ2-3; 8 bases align to TRBD1. The CDR3 is 14 residues long. Germline CDR1 LNHNV, CDR2 YYDKDF (reference sequence). The junction had 10 bases not matched to a gene; V was cut back by 0 bases and J by 14 bases. This chain's CDR3 is CATSRDRATGVRYF. The CDR3 coding sequence is TGTGCCACCAGCAGAGATAGAGCGACAGGGGTTCGGTATTTT.

The CDR3 sequence is CASSLVGQYGYTF. The CDR3 DNA is TGTGCCAGCAGTTTAGTCGGACAATATGGCTACACCTTC. J is TRBJ1-2 and V is TRBV28, with D tentatively TRBD1 (5 bases). V gave up 2 bases and J gave up 5 bases, with 9 bases separating them. The CDR3 consists of 13 residues. Germline V CDR1 and CDR2: MDHEN, SYDVKM.

V usage is TRBV27 and J usage is TRBJ2-1, with a tentative D call TRBD2 (5 bases). Germline lookup yields CDR1 MNHEY and CDR2 SMNVEV (reference sequence). The CDR3 extends over 13 amino acids. The V end lost 4 bases, the J end lost 5 bases, and 9 bases lay between the germline ends. CDR3 residues: CASSSGLHNEQFF. CDR3 coding DNA: TGTGCCAGCAGTTCCGGACTGCACAATGAGCAGTTCTTC.

V gene TRBV3-1 (or the pseudogene TRBV3-2) combines with J gene TRBJ2-4, with a possible D match to TRBD1 (6 bases). V lost 0 bases, J lost 0 bases, and 12 bases lay in between. CDR3 size: 17 residues. Germline V gives CDR1 LGHDT, CDR2 YNNKEL (reference sequence). CDR3 bases: TGTGCCAGCAGCCAAGAAAGACAGGCCGTAGCCAAAAACATTCAGTACTTC. Protein sequence: CASSQERQAVAKNIQYF.

This chain links TRBV28 with TRBJ2-2; possible D gene TRBD2, 6 bases. The CDR3 extends over 15 amino acids. Between the trimmed V and J ends, which lost 7 bases and 4 bases, there was a span of 16 bases. Germline V gene lookup returns CDR1 MDHEN and CDR2 SYDVKM. The CDR3 here is CASNLLAGGTGELFF. CDR3 coding DNA: TGTGCCAGCAACCTCCTCGCCGGGGGCACCGGGGAGCTGTTTTTT.

V is TRBV5-1 and J is TRBJ1-6; 8 positions match TRBD1. Germline V CDR1 and CDR2: SGHRS, YFSETQ. This CDR3 has 14 residues. V was clipped by 3 bases and J by 8 bases; unmatched bases: 4. CDR3 nucleotides: TGCGCCAGCAGCTCGGGACAGGAGTATTCACCCCTCCACTTT. This gives the protein CASSSGQEYSPLHF.

The V and J genes are TRBV10-1 and TRBJ1-4; the match to TRBD1 covers 9 bases. The germline CDR1 and CDR2 sequences are WNHNN and SYGVQD (reference sequence). After removal of 4 bases from V and 8 bases from J, the junction contained 2 bases not matched to a gene. The CDR3 runs 13 residues. The CDR3 here is CASSGTGAEKLFF. CDR3 nucleotides: TGCGCCAGCAGTGGGACAGGGGCCGAAAAACTGTTTTTT.

This clone has only a few counts. The V gene is TRBV5-3, the J gene TRBJ1-5; TRBD1 agrees at 8 bases. TRBV5-3 counts as an open reading frame of uncertain function. V lost 3 bases to trimming and J lost 7 bases; unmatched junction nucleotides: 6. CDR3 size: 14 residues. CDR3 sequence: CARSSDRERQPQHF. The CDR3 region has the DNA TGTGCCAGAAGCTCGGACAGGGAGAGGCAGCCCCAGCATTTT.